A selection of T cell receptor beta chains follows, all from one sample in a study of CD8 T cells in ankylosing spondylitis. TCRdb recomputed calls from the 5' RACE reads with MiXCR, one row per CDR3 protein. In the table there are some 840,000 distinct CDR3 sequences, approximately 12% of which are singletons. Sequenced: blood, either unsorted or a sorted T cell fraction (not recorded which). These receptors were collected from a male donor with ankylosing spondylitis. CDR3s include the opening cysteine and the closing phenylalanine or tryptophan. A D gene is named only where the DNA matches it firmly. Rows may omit the clone size; those that give it use once, few, many or a size class.

V gene: TRBV10-3; D gene: -; J gene: TRBJ2-5; clone size: -; CDR3 protein: CAISGHSAETQYF; CDR3 DNA: TGTGCCATCAGTGGGCACTCCGCGGAGACCCAGTACTTC
V gene: TRBV5-1; D gene: TRBD1; J gene: TRBJ1-2; clone size: -; CDR3 protein: CASSTGQGWANYGYTF; CDR3 DNA: TGCGCCAGCAGCACCGGACAGGGATGGGCTAACTATGGCTACACCTTC
V gene: TRBV29-1; D gene: -; J gene: TRBJ1-1; clone size: few; CDR3 protein: CSVEGRGLATEAFF; CDR3 DNA: TGCAGCGTGGAGGGAAGGGGTTTGGCCACTGAAGCTTTCTTT
V gene: TRBV15; D gene: -; J gene: TRBJ1-2; clone size: few; CDR3 protein: CATSPGRGAWGYTF; CDR3 DNA: TGTGCCACCTCCCCGGGGAGGGGCGCATGGGGCTACACCTTC
V gene: TRBV6-5; D gene: -; J gene: TRBJ2-3; clone size: -; CDR3 protein: CASSFRRLGTSTDTQYF; CDR3 DNA: TGTGCCAGCAGTTTTAGGCGTCTCGGGACTAGCACAGATACGCAGTATTTT
V gene: TRBV4-3; D gene: -; J gene: TRBJ2-7; clone size: few; CDR3 protein: CASSQVGQGAYEQYF; CDR3 DNA: TGCGCCAGCAGCCAAGTTGGGCAGGGAGCCTACGAGCAGTACTTC
V gene: TRBV19; D gene: -; J gene: TRBJ2-7; clone size: -; CDR3 protein: CASAGISYEQYF; CDR3 DNA: TGTGCCAGCGCAGGGATTTCCTACGAGCAGTACTTC
V gene: TRBV20-1; D gene: -; J gene: TRBJ2-1; clone size: few; CDR3 protein: CSARNRQLYNEQFF; CDR3 DNA: TGCAGTGCTAGAAACCGGCAACTTTACAATGAGCAGTTCTTC
V gene: TRBV5-6; D gene: TRBD1; J gene: TRBJ1-3; clone size: -; CDR3 protein: CASSLIGQAGNTIYF; CDR3 DNA: TGTGCCAGCAGCTTGATAGGACAGGCTGGAAACACCATATATTTT
V gene: TRBV30; D gene: -; J gene: TRBJ2-5; clone size: few; CDR3 protein: CAWSVLGAQETQYF; CDR3 DNA: TGTGCCTGGAGTGTATTGGGGGCCCAGGAGACCCAGTACTTC
V gene: TRBV20-1; D gene: -; J gene: TRBJ1-2; clone size: -; CDR3 protein: CSSDLNYGYTF; CDR3 DNA: TGCAGTTCTGATCTAAACTATGGCTACACCTTC
V gene: TRBV7-9; D gene: -; J gene: TRBJ1-1; clone size: once; CDR3 protein: CASSPSSDEAFF; CDR3 DNA: TGTGCCAGCAGCCCTTCTTCCGATGAAGCTTTCTTT
V gene: TRBV5-1; D gene: -; J gene: TRBJ2-3; clone size: -; CDR3 protein: CASSQPTGASTDTQYF; CDR3 DNA: TGCGCCAGCAGCCAACCGACTGGGGCTAGCACAGATACGCAGTATTTT
V gene: TRBV7-9; D gene: TRBD1; J gene: TRBJ2-5; clone size: -; CDR3 protein: CASSHWDSQETQYF; CDR3 DNA: TGTGCCAGCAGCCATTGGGACAGTCAAGAGACCCAGTACTTC
V gene: TRBV18; D gene: -; J gene: TRBJ2-7; clone size: -; CDR3 protein: CASSSMGEQYF; CDR3 DNA: TGTGCCAGCTCCTCGATGGGCGAGCAGTACTTC
V gene: TRBV20-1; D gene: TRBD1; J gene: TRBJ2-3; clone size: -; CDR3 protein: CSAGTGDTQYF; CDR3 DNA: TGCAGTGCCGGGACAGGAGATACGCAGTATTTT
V gene: TRBV6-2/TRBV6-3; D gene: TRBD1; J gene: TRBJ1-4; clone size: -; CDR3 protein: CASSGRTGESNEKLFF; CDR3 DNA: TGTGCCAGCAGTGGGAGGACAGGAGAATCCAATGAAAAACTGTTTTTT
V gene: TRBV5-1; D gene: -; J gene: TRBJ1-2; clone size: few; CDR3 protein: CASSPERAGNGYTF; CDR3 DNA: TGCGCCAGCAGCCCCGAGCGAGCCGGGAATGGCTACACCTTC
V gene: TRBV6-1; D gene: TRBD1; J gene: TRBJ2-7; clone size: many; CDR3 protein: CASGTGRRSSYEQYF; CDR3 DNA: TGTGCCAGTGGGACAGGGCGCCGGAGCTCCTACGAGCAGTACTTC
V gene: TRBV20-1; D gene: -; J gene: TRBJ2-1; clone size: few; CDR3 protein: CSARAHTRSSYNEQFF; CDR3 DNA: TGCAGTGCTAGAGCCCATACTAGAAGCTCCTACAATGAGCAGTTCTTC
V gene: TRBV6-1; D gene: -; J gene: TRBJ1-1; clone size: -; CDR3 protein: CASSNFLGDTEAFF; CDR3 DNA: TGTGCCAGCAGCAACTTCCTCGGGGACACTGAAGCTTTCTTT
V gene: TRBV30; D gene: TRBD2; J gene: TRBJ2-3; clone size: few; CDR3 protein: CAWTPAGGSPDTQYF; CDR3 DNA: TGTGCCTGGACCCCAGCGGGAGGTTCGCCAGATACGCAGTATTTT
V gene: TRBV7-2; D gene: TRBD2; J gene: TRBJ2-3; clone size: -; CDR3 protein: CASSFQAGGADTQYF; CDR3 DNA: TGTGCCAGCAGCTTTCAAGCGGGAGGGGCAGATACGCAGTATTTT
V gene: TRBV20-1; D gene: -; J gene: TRBJ2-4; clone size: few; CDR3 protein: CSALGHLKNIQYF; CDR3 DNA: TGCAGTGCTTTGGGACACCTCAAAAACATTCAGTACTTC
V gene: TRBV7-2; D gene: -; J gene: TRBJ2-7; clone size: many; CDR3 protein: CASSFQMLSSYEQYF; CDR3 DNA: TGTGCCAGCAGCTTCCAAATGCTGAGCTCCTACGAGCAGTACTTC
V gene: TRBV7-6; D gene: -; J gene: TRBJ2-7; clone size: few; CDR3 protein: CASSFIYSEQYF; CDR3 DNA: TGTGCCAGCAGCTTTATCTATTCCGAGCAGTACTTC
V gene: TRBV20-1; D gene: -; J gene: TRBJ1-5; clone size: few; CDR3 protein: CSAWTSSSNQPQHF; CDR3 DNA: TGCAGTGCCTGGACATCTTCAAGCAATCAGCCCCAGCATTTT
V gene: TRBV6-1; D gene: -; J gene: TRBJ1-2; clone size: few; CDR3 protein: CASSSPSVGKGYTF; CDR3 DNA: TGTGCCAGCAGTAGCCCTTCTGTGGGTAAGGGCTACACCTTC
V gene: TRBV18; D gene: -; J gene: TRBJ2-6; clone size: -; CDR3 protein: CASSDTGSGANVLTF; CDR3 DNA: TGTGCCAGCTCAGATACAGGGTCTGGGGCCAACGTCCTGACTTTC
V gene: TRBV6-1; D gene: TRBD1; J gene: TRBJ1-2; clone size: few; CDR3 protein: CASSPSRDRVRGYTF; CDR3 DNA: TGTGCCAGCAGCCCCTCCCGGGACAGGGTTCGAGGCTACACCTTC
V gene: TRBV21-1; D gene: -; J gene: TRBJ2-7; clone size: few; CDR3 protein: CASSKGGAEPLKPPYEQYF; CDR3 DNA: TGTGCCAGCAGCAAAGGGGGGGCAGAACCTCTCAAACCACCCTACGAGCAGTACTTC
V gene: TRBV6-1; D gene: -; J gene: TRBJ2-3; clone size: -; CDR3 protein: CASRPRLSTSTDTQYF; CDR3 DNA: TGTGCCAGCAGGCCCCGACTCTCGACTAGCACAGATACGCAGTATTTT
V gene: TRBV15; D gene: -; J gene: TRBJ1-4; clone size: few; CDR3 protein: CATSRERATNEKLFF; CDR3 DNA: TGTGCCACCAGCAGAGAAAGGGCAACTAATGAAAAACTGTTTTTT
V gene: TRBV5-1; D gene: -; J gene: TRBJ2-2; clone size: many; CDR3 protein: CASSLARTHTGELFF; CDR3 DNA: TGCGCCAGCAGCTTGGCTCGGACACACACCGGGGAGCTGTTTTTT
V gene: TRBV20-1; D gene: TRBD1; J gene: TRBJ2-7; clone size: -; CDR3 protein: CSASSGTGAFEQYF; CDR3 DNA: TGCAGTGCTAGCTCCGGGACAGGGGCTTTCGAGCAGTACTTC
V gene: TRBV20-1; D gene: TRBD1; J gene: TRBJ1-2; clone size: -; CDR3 protein: CSAQIRDREIYGYTF; CDR3 DNA: TGCAGTGCCCAAATCCGGGACAGGGAAATCTATGGCTACACCTTC
V gene: TRBV28; D gene: -; J gene: TRBJ2-1; clone size: few; CDR3 protein: CASSPSGTSSYNEQFF; CDR3 DNA: TGTGCCAGCAGTCCATCCGGGACTTCTTCCTACAATGAGCAGTTCTTC
V gene: TRBV20-1; D gene: TRBD2; J gene: TRBJ2-1; clone size: few; CDR3 protein: CSAEKTSGSHEQFF; CDR3 DNA: TGCAGTGCTGAGAAGACTAGCGGGAGTCATGAGCAGTTCTTC
V gene: TRBV3-1; D gene: TRBD1; J gene: TRBJ1-2; clone size: -; CDR3 protein: CASSQDGTGTLYGYTF; CDR3 DNA: TGTGCCAGCAGCCAAGATGGGACAGGGACCTTATATGGCTACACCTTC
V gene: TRBV25-1; D gene: TRBD1; J gene: TRBJ1-3; clone size: few; CDR3 protein: CASSGDSSGNTIYF; CDR3 DNA: TGTGCCAGCAGCGGGGACAGTTCTGGAAACACCATATATTTT
V gene: TRBV7-9; D gene: -; J gene: TRBJ2-7; clone size: -; CDR3 protein: CASSPGLTGAGYEQYF; CDR3 DNA: TGTGCCAGCAGCCCTGGACTCACAGGTGCGGGTTACGAGCAGTACTTC
V gene: TRBV20-1; D gene: TRBD2; J gene: TRBJ2-3; clone size: many; CDR3 protein: CSARRGGSVDTQYF; CDR3 DNA: TGCAGTGCTAGAAGAGGCGGGAGTGTAGATACGCAGTATTTT
V gene: TRBV5-1; D gene: TRBD2; J gene: TRBJ2-7; clone size: -; CDR3 protein: CASSLLAAFSYEQYF; CDR3 DNA: TGCGCCAGCAGCTTACTAGCGGCCTTTTCCTACGAGCAGTACTTC
V gene: TRBV18; D gene: -; J gene: TRBJ1-1; clone size: few; CDR3 protein: CASSPPSLALEAFF; CDR3 DNA: TGTGCCAGCTCACCCCCGTCTCTGGCCCTTGAAGCTTTCTTT
V gene: TRBV20-1; D gene: -; J gene: TRBJ1-1; clone size: many; CDR3 protein: CSARTGPYTEAFF; CDR3 DNA: TGCAGTGCTAGGACCGGGCCCTACACTGAAGCTTTCTTT